The 27 T cell receptor beta chains listed next were all sequenced from one sample in a study of tumor-infiltrating lymphocytes in primary liver carcinoma. Both RNA and DNA were isolated together from around 18-30 mg of bulk tissue that had not been sorted. TCR beta cDNA was prepared out of approximately 500 ng total RNA by means of a constant-region primer. Libraries of TCR beta came from three nested multiplex PCR rounds with slightly modified ARM-PCR. Investigators reported that the first two PCR rounds, at approximately 11 cycles each, used TRBV1-TRBV30 forward primers with a C-beta reverse primer. TCRdb used MiXCR to reprocess the multiplex PCR reads, holding one entry per CDR3 protein. This table has about 190,000 distinct CDR3 sequences, 70% to 90% appearing once. Sequenced material: tumor tissue from primary liver carcinoma. The receptors originated from a man aged 35-49 years with primary liver carcinoma and hepatitis B virus infection.

This sequence joins TRBV29-1 and TRBJ2-7; 7 positions match TRBD2. The ends lost 3 bases at V and 3 bases at J; junction bases unmatched: 11. This CDR3 region has 15 residues. Looked up from germline, CDR1 is SQVTM and CDR2 is ANQGSEA. In DNA form, the CDR3 reads TGCAGCGTTGATGATGCGATTAGCGGGCACTACGAGCAGTACTTC. This translates into CSVDDAISGHYEQYF.

For this clonotype: Relative to the germline gene, one junction end is altered; a read error may explain this. The chain combines TRBV6-1 with TRBJ2-5; possibly TRBD1 or TRBD2 for D (5 bases each). The CDR3 has 16 amino acids. Germline-derived CDR1 and CDR2 are MNHNS and SASEGT. The CDR3 loop reads CASSEPQRGSQEIQYF. Written as DNA, the CDR3 is TGTGCCAGCAGTGAACCACAACGGGGCAGTCAAGAGATCCAGTACTTC.

The gene calls are TRBV7-9 and TRBJ1-2; no definite D call. V was trimmed by 2 bases and J by 9 bases, leaving 22 bases between them. Germline lookup yields CDR1 SEHNR and CDR2 FQNEAQ (reference sequence). The CDR3 is 16 amino acids. CDR3 sequence reads: CASSLPPTGQEVCYTF. CDR3 coding DNA: TGTGCCAGCAGCTTACCCCCGACCGGGCAAGAGGTTTGCTACACCTTC.

This CDR3 reads CASSQGGASETQYF. CDR3 nucleotide sequence: TGCGCCAGCAGCCAGGGGGGTGCATCCGAGACTCAGTATTTT. The chain couples TRBV4-3 to TRBJ2-3; D is possibly TRBD2 (6 bases). This CDR3 is 14 amino acids long. Between the trimmed V and J ends, which lost 3 bases and 12 bases, there was a span of 19 bases. Germline V CDR1 and CDR2: LGHNA, YSLEER.

There are a few counts of this clonotype. This chain joins TRBV20-1 and TRBJ1-5; D may be TRBD1 (5 bases). The length of the CDR3 is 15 residues. The V end lost 1 base, the J end lost 5 bases, and 15 bases lay between the germline ends. Germline CDR1 reads DFQATT; CDR2 reads SNEGSKA (reference sequence). The CDR3 nucleotides are TGCAGTGCTAGAGGAAAGAGGGGTATGCATCAGCCCCAGCATTTT. Residues: CSARGKRGMHQPQHF.

Of note for this clonotype: A junction boundary mismatches the germline segment, possibly from a read error. The rearrangement links TRBV11-2 to TRBJ2-7, with TRBD1 identical over 7 bases. There are 15 residues in the CDR3. Germline-derived CDR1 and CDR2 are SGHAT and FQNNGV. The CDR3 bases are TGTGCCAGTAGCTTAGATTTAGGGGGCTCCTACGAGGAGTACTTC. Its translation is CASSLDLGGSYEEYF. The full variable domain, its missing parts supplied by reference TRBV11-2 and TRBJ2-7, is EAGVAQSPRYKIIEKRQSVAFWCNPISGHATLYWYQQILGQGPKLLIQFQNNGVVDDSQLPKDRFSAERLKGVDSTLKIQPAKLEDSAVYLCASSLDLGGSYEEYFGPGTRLTVT.

For this clonotype: One junction end disagrees with the germline gene, perhaps due to a read error. V gene TRBV28 combines with J gene TRBJ1-3, with no clear D. The CDR3 runs to 11 residues. Germline V gene lookup returns CDR1 MDHEN and CDR2 SYDVKM. The CDR3 reads CAGVRKNIIYF. CDR3 nucleotide sequence: TGTGCTGGCGTCAGAAAAAACATCATATATTTT.

This clonotype was recorded at least ten times. The V call is TRBV7-2, the J call TRBJ2-7, with 12 nucleotides matching TRBD1. Germline trimming cut 6 bases from V and 6 bases from J; bases unmatched to any gene: 12. The germline V gene encodes CDR1 SGHTA and CDR2 FQGNSA. This CDR3 has 16 amino acids. The CDR3 DNA reads as TGTGCCAGCAGTTTTGGACCGGGACAGGGGGCACGCGAGCAGTACTTC. This translates into CASSFGPGQGAREQYF.

This clonotype was counted once. Mismatch with germline at one junction end may stem from a read error. The rearrangement links TRBV19 to TRBJ2-7, with 8 bases that match TRBD1. Germline assignment: CDR1 LNHDA and CDR2 SQIVND (reference sequence). The CDR3 has 15 residues. The CDR3 loop reads CASSMADRVGYGQYF. The CDR3 nucleotides are TGTGCCAGTAGCATGGCGGACAGGGTTGGCTACGGGCAGTACTTC.

Comments on this clonotype: Because the CDR3 is missing its conserved closing phenylalanine or tryptophan, this is likely a read error. The chain recombines TRBV6-6 with TRBJ1-5; D is ambiguous. The CDR3 runs to 17 residues. V lost 6 bases, J lost 3 bases, and 21 bases lay in between. The germline gives CDR1 MNHNY, CDR2 SVGAGI (reference sequence). In nucleotides, the CDR3 is TGTGCCAGCAGCCCCCACCTGGACTATCGCTTCAATCAGCCCCAGCATTAT. It is translated as CASSPHLDYRFNQPQHY.

Only one count was recorded for this clonotype. The CDR3 here is CASSRDWVQATYEQYF. The DNA of the CDR3 is TGCGCCAGCAGCCGAGATTGGGTACAAGCAACCTACGAGCAGTACTTC. The genes are TRBV4-1 and TRBJ2-7, with D uncertain. This CDR3 spans 16 amino acids. Germline V lookup: CDR1 MGHRA, CDR2 YSYEKL. V lost 4 bases and J 2 bases, leaving 18 bases between the germline ends.

Details on this clonotype: The junction does not match germline at one end; this may be a read error. The chain uses TRBV12-3 or TRBV12-4 and TRBJ1-4; D is uncertain. The CDR3 sequence is 13 residues long. CDR3 loop: CANSLFGVEKLFF. The CDR3 nucleotides read TGTGCCAACAGTTTGTTCGGGGTGGAAAAACTGTTTTTT.

A word on this clonotype: The final CDR3 position lacks the conserved phenylalanine or tryptophan, pointing to a likely read error. It is unclear where the CDR3 begins or ends on the DNA, so no DNA is shown, and the CDR3 is as TCRdb lists it. The chain links TRBV4-1 to TRBJ2-7; the DNA was not compared with TRBD1, the D call given in the table. The CDR3 contains 14 residues when both ends are counted. Germline loops: CDR1 MGHRA, CDR2 YSYEKL. The CDR3 loop is CASSQDRDKEEQYL.

As for this clonotype: An end of the junction does not agree with germline; a read error may underlie this. The V gene is TRBV5-1, the J gene TRBJ2-5; the match to TRBD1 covers 11 bases. The CDR3 consists of 16 residues. Germline CDR1 SGHRS, CDR2 YFSETQ. CDR3 in amino acids: CAISSRTGGRQETQYF. CDR3 in DNA: TGCGCCATCAGCTCTAGGACAGGGGGCCGCCAAGAGACCCAGTACTTC.

V and J are TRBV6-2 or TRBV6-3 and TRBJ2-7; D is possibly TRBD1 (5 bases). This CDR3 is 13 amino acids long. Per the germline V gene, CDR1 is MNHEY and CDR2 is SVGEGT. The CDR3 bases are TGTGCTAGGAGCAGGGTAAGGTACAACGAGCAGTACTTC. Protein sequence: CARSRVRYNEQYF.

This clonotype showed up just a few times. One junction end disagrees with the germline gene, perhaps due to a read error. V and J are TRBV6-2 or TRBV6-3 and TRBJ2-1; D gene ambiguous. The germline V gene encodes CDR1 MNHEY and CDR2 SVGEGT. This CDR3 region has 12 residues. CDR3 loop: CASSYWLNEQLF. CDR3 coding DNA: TGTGCCAGCAGTTACTGGTTGAATGAGCAGCTCTTC.

A note on this clonotype: One end of the junction does not line up with germline, which may come from a read error. In nucleotides, the CDR3 is TGTGCCAGCAGGTGGTCAGAGGGGATGAACACTGAAGCTTTCTTC. Encoded protein: CASRWSEGMNTEAFF. The chain combines TRBV12-3 or TRBV12-4 with TRBJ1-1; TRBD1 might be the D (5 bases). The CDR3 loop spans 15 amino acids.

As concerns this clonotype: A read error may produce the germline difference seen at one junction end. The genes are TRBV11-1 and TRBJ1-2; no clear D. Germline-derived CDR1 and CDR2 are SGHAT and FQDESV (reference sequence). This CDR3 contains 13 residues. The CDR3 reads CTSSLLHNYGYTF. In DNA, the CDR3 is TGTACCAGTAGCTTGCTCCATAACTATGGCTACACCTTC.

With respect to this clonotype: A junction boundary mismatches the germline segment, possibly from a read error. The chain recombines TRBV29-1 with TRBJ2-3; D ambiguous. Germline CDR1 is SQVTM and CDR2 is ANQGSEA. The length of the CDR3 is 12 residues. The CDR3 region is CSVVLTTYTQYF. CDR3 nucleotides: TGCAGTGTTGTTCTTACCACATATACGCAGTATTTT.

This clonotype was counted a single time. At one of its ends the junction is not consistent with the germline gene, which may arise from a read error. This chain links TRBV4-1 with TRBJ1-1; TRBD1 aligns across 8 bases. The CDR3 runs 16 residues. Germline V gene lookup returns CDR1 MGHRA and CDR2 YSYEKL. The CDR3 protein is CASSQVDRGRDTETFF. CDR3 in DNA: TGCGCTAGCAGCCAAGTTGACAGGGGAAGGGACACTGAAACTTTCTTT.

As for this clonotype: The junction departs from the called germline gene at one end, perhaps through a read error. This sequence joins TRBV28 and TRBJ2-7; D is perhaps TRBD2 (6 bases). CDR1 and CDR2 (germline): MDHEN, SYDVKM. The CDR3 extends over 15 amino acids. CDR3 coding DNA: TGTGTCAGCAGTCCGATGGGGGGTAGCCCATACGAGCAGTATTTC. The encoded protein is CVSSPMGGSPYEQYF. The full variable domain, in which reference TRBV28 and TRBJ2-7 provide the parts outside the CDR3, is DVKVTQSSRYLVKRTGEKVFLECVQDMDHENMFWYRQDPGLGLRLIYFSYDVKMKEKGDIPEGYSVSREKKERFSLILESASTNQTSMYLCVSSPMGGSPYEQYFGPGTRLTVT.

As concerns this clonotype: A read error may account for a junction end that differs from germline. The chain recombines TRBV5-4 with TRBJ2-1; D is unresolved. This CDR3 is built from 12 residues. In germline, CDR1 is SGHNT, CDR2 YYREEE (reference sequence). In DNA form, the CDR3 reads TGTGCCAGCAGTAGCTCCTACATTGAGCAGTTCTTT. It codes for CASSSSYIEQFF. The complete variable domain, with remaining parts taken from reference TRBV5-4 and TRBJ2-1, reads ETGVTQSPTHLIKTRGQQVTLRCSSQSGHNTVSWYQQALGQGPQFIFQYYREEENGRGNFPPRFSGLQFPNYSSELNVNALELDDSALYLCASSSSYIEQFFGPGTRLTVL.

In the case of this clonotype: An end of the junction does not agree with germline; a read error may underlie this. The chain uses TRBV28 and TRBJ1-5, with TRBD1 matching over 8 bases. CDR3 length equals 14 residues. Germline V gene sequence: CDR1 MDHEN, CDR2 SYDVKM. The CDR3 loop reads CASIMTGATQPHHF. The CDR3 nucleotides are TGTGCCAGCATTATGACAGGGGCCACCCAGCCCCATCATTTT.

In the case of this clonotype: A read error may account for a junction end that differs from germline. The chain uses TRBV5-6 and TRBJ2-3, with TRBD2 identical over 7 bases. Germline V CDR1 and CDR2: SGHDT, YYEEEE. The length of the CDR3 is 15 residues. The CDR3 is CTSSLGGSGADTQYF. CDR3 sequence (DNA): TGTACCAGCAGCTTGGGCGGGAGTGGTGCAGATACGCAGTATTTT.

The chain recombines TRBV29-1 with TRBJ2-5; 12 nucleotides line up with TRBD2. Trimming at V came to 8 bases and at J to 4 bases, leaving 8 bases not matched to a gene. The CDR3 is made up of 14 amino acids. Per germline, CDR1 SQVTM and CDR2 ANQGSEA. CDR3 DNA: TGCAGCAGTACACTAGCGGGAGGAGTAGAGACCCAGTACTTC. It encodes CSSTLAGGVETQYF.

Worth noting for this clonotype: Because the CDR3 is missing its conserved closing phenylalanine or tryptophan, this is likely a read error. The chain is built from TRBV11-2 and TRBJ2-7; tentative D call: TRBD1 (6 bases). Germline CDR1 is SGHAT and CDR2 is FQNNGV. V shed 4 bases and J shed 6 bases, with 19 bases lying between them. This CDR3 comprises 15 residues. As DNA, the CDR3 is TGTGCCAGCAGCTCCGGACAGTTTTACGCGCGCGAGCAGTACCCC. It is translated as CASSSGQFYAREQYP.

Only one count was recorded for this clonotype. The V call is TRBV6-6, the J call TRBJ1-5; perhaps TRBD1 as D (5 bases). Germline V lookup: CDR1 MNHNY, CDR2 SVGAGI (reference sequence). V lost 4 bases, J lost 9 bases, and 13 bases lay in between. CDR3 size: 13 residues. The CDR3 DNA follows: TGTGCCAGCAGTTCATATAGGGGCCGGCCCCAGCATTTT. Amino acid sequence: CASSSYRGRPQHF.